This section outlines one T cell receptor beta chain sequence together with its context. The data originate from a study of blood T cell repertoires in COVID-19. Turning to the study itself: The samples span acute and convalescent COVID-19 from the United States, Italy and Spain. PBMCs, B-cell-depleted T cells, or T cells were the source of the cDNA or gDNA that made up the material.

Original data processing: Researchers report that nucleated cell counts were estimated from reference gene primer amplification. Only in-frame clones appear in the TCRdb table, and some are missing; sequencing was by immunoSEQ multiplex PCR. V and J calls and clone size follow that table, whereas D and trimming were derived from the DNA. The data contain under 25,000 clones, 70% to 90% of them singletons. V lost 0 bases, J lost 1 base, and 9 bases lay in between. The CDR3 is 15 amino acids. Per germline, CDR1 GTSNPN and CDR2 SVGIG (reference sequence). The sequenced sample consisted of peripheral blood. V usage is TRBV30 and J usage is TRBJ1-4; tentative D call: TRBD1 (5 bases). The clonotype was recovered from an elderly woman with acute or convalescent COVID-19. The CDR3 DNA reads as TGTGCCTGGAGTGTTAACAGGATAACTAATGAAAAACTGTTTTTT. This encodes CAWSVNRITNEKLFF.